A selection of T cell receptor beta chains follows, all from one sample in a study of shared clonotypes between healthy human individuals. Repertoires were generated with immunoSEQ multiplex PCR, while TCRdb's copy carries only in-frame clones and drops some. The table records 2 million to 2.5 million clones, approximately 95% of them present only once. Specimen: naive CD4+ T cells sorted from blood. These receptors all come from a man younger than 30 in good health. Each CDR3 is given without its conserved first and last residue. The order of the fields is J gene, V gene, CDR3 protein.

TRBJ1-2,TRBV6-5,ASSYSTAVGYT
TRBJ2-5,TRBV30,AWSKGGETQY
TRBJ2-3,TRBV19,ASSIGDTQY
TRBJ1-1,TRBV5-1,ASSFRGGDTEAF
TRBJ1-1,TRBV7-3,ASRQQDNTEAF
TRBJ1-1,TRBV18,ASSESNLGVDTEAF
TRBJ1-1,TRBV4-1,ASSQVLFDRGPNTEAF
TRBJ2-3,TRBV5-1,ASSSTENTDTQY
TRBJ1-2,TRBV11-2,ASSPSGRGANYGYT
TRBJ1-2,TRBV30,AWISGRSYGYT
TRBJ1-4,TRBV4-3,ASSQAGDEKLF
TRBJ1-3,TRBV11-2,ASSLWSSHSGNTIY
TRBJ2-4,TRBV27,ASSLSGRDRSLAKNIQY
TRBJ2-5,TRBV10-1,ASSGGGAGETQY
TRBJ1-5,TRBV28,ASSLIGLDQPQH
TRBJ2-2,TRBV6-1,AVAGQANTGELF
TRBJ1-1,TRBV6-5,ASSILGANTEAF
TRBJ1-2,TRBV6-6,ASSYGGGALDGYT
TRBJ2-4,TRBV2,AGYEGPGRAKNIQY
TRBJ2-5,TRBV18,ASSPLSTGQVETQY
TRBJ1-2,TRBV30,AWSVGELYGYT
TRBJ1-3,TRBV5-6,ASSLGLSSGNTIY